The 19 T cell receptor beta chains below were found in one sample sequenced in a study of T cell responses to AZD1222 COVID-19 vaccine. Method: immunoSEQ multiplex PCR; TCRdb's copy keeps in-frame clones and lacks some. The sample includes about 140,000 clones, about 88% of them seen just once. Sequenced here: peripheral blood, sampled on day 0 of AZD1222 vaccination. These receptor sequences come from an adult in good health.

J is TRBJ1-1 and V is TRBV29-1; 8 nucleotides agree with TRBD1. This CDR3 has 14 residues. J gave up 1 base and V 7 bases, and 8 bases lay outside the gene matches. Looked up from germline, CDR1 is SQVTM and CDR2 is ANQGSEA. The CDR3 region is CSGGDRPANTEAFF. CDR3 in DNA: TGCAGCGGGGGGGACAGGCCTGCGAACACTGAAGCTTTCTTT.

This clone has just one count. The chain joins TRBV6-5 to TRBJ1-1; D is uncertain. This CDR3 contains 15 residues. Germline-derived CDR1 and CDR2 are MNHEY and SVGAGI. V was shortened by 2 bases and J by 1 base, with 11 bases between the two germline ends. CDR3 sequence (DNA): TGTGCCAGCAGTTACCTAGCCCCAGAGAACACTGAAGCTTTCTTT. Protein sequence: CASSYLAPENTEAFF.

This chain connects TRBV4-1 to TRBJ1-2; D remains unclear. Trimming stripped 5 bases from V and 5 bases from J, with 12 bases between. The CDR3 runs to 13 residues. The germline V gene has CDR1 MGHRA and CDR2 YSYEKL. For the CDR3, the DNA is TGCGCCAGCAGCGTAGAACCTTGGTATGGCTACACCTTC. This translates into CASSVEPWYGYTF.

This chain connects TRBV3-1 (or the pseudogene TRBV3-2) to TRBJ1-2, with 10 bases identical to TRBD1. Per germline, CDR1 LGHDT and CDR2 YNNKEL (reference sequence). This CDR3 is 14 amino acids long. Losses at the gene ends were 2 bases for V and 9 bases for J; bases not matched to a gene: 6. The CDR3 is CASSQTTGGSRYTF. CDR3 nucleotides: TGTGCCAGCAGCCAAACGACAGGGGGCTCCCGCTACACCTTC.

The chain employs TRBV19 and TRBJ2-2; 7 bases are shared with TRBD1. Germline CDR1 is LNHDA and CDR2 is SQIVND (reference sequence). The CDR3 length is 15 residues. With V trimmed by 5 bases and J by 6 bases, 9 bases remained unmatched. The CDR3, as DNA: TGTGCCAGTAGTCGAGGGGGCGTCTCATCCGGGGAGCTGTTTTTT. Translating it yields CASSRGGVSSGELFF.

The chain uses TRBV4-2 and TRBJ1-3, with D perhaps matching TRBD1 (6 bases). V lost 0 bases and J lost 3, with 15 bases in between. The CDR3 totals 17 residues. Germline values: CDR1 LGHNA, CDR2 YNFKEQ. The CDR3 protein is CASSQDWKGGGGNTIYF. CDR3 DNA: TGTGCCAGCAGCCAAGATTGGAAAGGGGGTGGTGGAAACACCATATATTTT.

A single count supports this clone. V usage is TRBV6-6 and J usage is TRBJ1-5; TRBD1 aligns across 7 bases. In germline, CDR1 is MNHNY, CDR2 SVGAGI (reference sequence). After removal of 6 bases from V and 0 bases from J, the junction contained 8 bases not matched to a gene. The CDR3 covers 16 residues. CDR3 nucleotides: TGTGCCAGCAGCCCACCCAGGGGGAATAGCAATCAGCCCCAGCATTTT. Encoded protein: CASSPPRGNSNQPQHF.

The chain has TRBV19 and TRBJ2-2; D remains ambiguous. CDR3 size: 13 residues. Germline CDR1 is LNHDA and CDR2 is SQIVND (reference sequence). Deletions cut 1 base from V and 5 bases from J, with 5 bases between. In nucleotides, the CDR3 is TGTGCCAGTAGTATAGTATTGACCGGGGAGCTGTTTTTT. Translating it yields CASSIVLTGELFF. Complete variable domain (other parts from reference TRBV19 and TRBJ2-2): DGGITQSPKYLFRKEGQNVTLSCEQNLNHDAMYWYRQDPGQGLRLIYYSQIVNDFQKGDIAEGYSVSREKKESFPLTVTSAQKNPTAFYLCASSIVLTGELFFGEGSRLTVL.

The CDR3: CASSGRGSPTNEKLFF. The CDR3 DNA reads as TGTGCCAGCAGTGGGAGGGGGTCACCAACTAATGAAAAACTGTTTTTT. The chain combines TRBV2 with TRBJ1-4, with D possibly matching TRBD1 (6 bases). The CDR3 loop spans 16 amino acids. V shed 4 bases and J shed 0 bases, with 12 bases lying between them. The germline V gene has CDR1 SNHLY and CDR2 FYNNEI.

This CDR3 reads CASSKVPPGGTNGYTF. DNA for the CDR3: TGTGCCAGCAGCAAAGTCCCTCCCGGTGGGACTAATGGCTACACCTTC. This chain uses TRBV21-1 with TRBJ1-2. TRBV21-1 is designated a pseudogene. CDR3 length equals 16 residues.

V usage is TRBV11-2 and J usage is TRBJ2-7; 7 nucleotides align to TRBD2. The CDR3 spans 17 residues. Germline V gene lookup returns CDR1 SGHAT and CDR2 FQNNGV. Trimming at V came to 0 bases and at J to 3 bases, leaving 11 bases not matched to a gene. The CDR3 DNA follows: TGTGCCAGCAGCTTAGAGGCCTACGGGGGGAACATCTACGAGCAGTACTTC. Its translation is CASSLEAYGGNIYEQYF.

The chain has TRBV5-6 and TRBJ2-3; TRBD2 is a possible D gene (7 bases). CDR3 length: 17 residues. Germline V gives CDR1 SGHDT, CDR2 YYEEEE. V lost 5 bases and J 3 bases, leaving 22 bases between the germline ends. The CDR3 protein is CASSYIGRGAKTDTQYF. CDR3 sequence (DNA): TGTGCCAGCAGTTATATCGGCCGGGGGGCTAAGACAGATACGCAGTATTTT.

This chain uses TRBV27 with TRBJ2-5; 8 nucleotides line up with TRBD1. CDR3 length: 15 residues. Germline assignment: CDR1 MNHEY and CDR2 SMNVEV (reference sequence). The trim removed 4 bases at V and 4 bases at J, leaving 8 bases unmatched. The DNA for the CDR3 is TGTGCCAGCAGTTCCCGACAGGGGATTCGAGAGACCCAGTACTTC. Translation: CASSSRQGIRETQYF.

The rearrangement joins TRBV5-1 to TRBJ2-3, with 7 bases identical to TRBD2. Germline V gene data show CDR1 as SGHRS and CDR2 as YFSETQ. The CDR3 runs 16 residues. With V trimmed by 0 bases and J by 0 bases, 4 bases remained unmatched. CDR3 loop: CASSLVGGGSTDTQYF. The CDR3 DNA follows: TGCGCCAGCAGCTTGGTTGGGGGAGGGAGCACAGATACGCAGTATTTT.

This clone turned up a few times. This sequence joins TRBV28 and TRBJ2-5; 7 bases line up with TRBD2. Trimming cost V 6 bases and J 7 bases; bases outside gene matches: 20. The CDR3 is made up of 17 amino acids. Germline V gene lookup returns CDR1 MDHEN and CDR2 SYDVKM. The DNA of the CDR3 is TGTGCCAGCAGCACTATCCCGTCTAGCGGAGGGCTGGGGACCCAGTACTTC. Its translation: CASSTIPSSGGLGTQYF.

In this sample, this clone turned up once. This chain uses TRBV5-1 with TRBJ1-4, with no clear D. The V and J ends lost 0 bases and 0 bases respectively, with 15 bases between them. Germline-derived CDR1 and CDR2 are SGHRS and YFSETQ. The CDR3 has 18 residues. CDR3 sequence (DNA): TGCGCCAGCAGCTTGGGGTACGCCAGTCTCACAACTAATGAAAAACTGTTTTTT. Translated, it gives CASSLGYASLTTNEKLFF.

This CDR3 is CASSQRIAGLYTDTQYF. CDR3 bases: TGTGCCAGCAGCCAAAGGATAGCGGGGCTATATACAGATACGCAGTATTTT. The rearrangement uses TRBV3-1 (or the pseudogene TRBV3-2) and TRBJ2-3, with TRBD2 matching 8 bases. The CDR3 loop spans 17 amino acids. V lost 2 bases to trimming and J lost 3 bases; unmatched junction nucleotides: 10. The germline CDR1 and CDR2 sequences are LGHDT and YNNKEL (reference sequence).

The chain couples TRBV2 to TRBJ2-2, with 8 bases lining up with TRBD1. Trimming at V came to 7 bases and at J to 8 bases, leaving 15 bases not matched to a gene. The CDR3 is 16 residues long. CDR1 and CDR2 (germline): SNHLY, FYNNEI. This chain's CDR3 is CASTRRGTGSLGELFF. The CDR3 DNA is TGTGCCAGCACTCGAAGGGGGACAGGCAGTTTAGGGGAGCTGTTTTTT.

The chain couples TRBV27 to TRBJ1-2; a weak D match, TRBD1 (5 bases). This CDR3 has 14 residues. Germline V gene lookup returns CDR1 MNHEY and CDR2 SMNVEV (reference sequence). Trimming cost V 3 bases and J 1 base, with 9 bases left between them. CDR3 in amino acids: CASSLERGNYGYTF. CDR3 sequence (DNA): TGTGCCAGCAGTTTGGAGAGGGGTAACTATGGCTACACCTTC.